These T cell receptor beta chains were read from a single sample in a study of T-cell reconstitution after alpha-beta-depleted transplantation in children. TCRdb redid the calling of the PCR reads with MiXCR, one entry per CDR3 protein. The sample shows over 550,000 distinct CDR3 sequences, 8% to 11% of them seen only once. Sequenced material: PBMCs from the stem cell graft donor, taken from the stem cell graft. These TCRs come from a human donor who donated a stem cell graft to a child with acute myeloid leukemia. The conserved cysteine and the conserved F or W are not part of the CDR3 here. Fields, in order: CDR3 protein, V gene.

ASSVASGSKNEQF | TRBV9
ASSLKRLAGANEQF | TRBV7-6
SARDGRESQGTQY | TRBV20-1
AWSNKGVVLLSGNTIY | TRBV30
ASSVSASGMVDTQY | TRBV9
ASSLIGGGGLYEQY | TRBV7-6
ASSAVAAGETQY | TRBV5-1
ASSLDRTVTDTQY | TRBV27
ASSGRGPNAGELF | TRBV10-2
ASSARLQGAYEQY | TRBV11-2
ASSQSSGWYNEQF | TRBV14
ATSDSGPGRYQETQY | TRBV24-1
SVLGGDAVADTQY | TRBV29-1
SANNGQATNTEAF | TRBV20-1
ASSLLDRPSGANVLT | TRBV27
ASSLGQVGNQPQH | TRBV6-1
ASSGTSGRALGWTDTQY | TRBV5-1
ASSSDRDTNTEAF | TRBV7-3
ASSYQGSIYEQY | TRBV6-2/TRBV6-3
ASRGELVVADTQY | TRBV27
ATCRDRTDTQY | TRBV2
ASSQGPRTDTQY | TRBV7-9
ASSPSLRSSYNEQF | TRBV7-2
ASSDARLAVTGELF | TRBV25-1
SVEDGRGYT | TRBV29-1
ASNLSGREEF | TRBV12-3/TRBV12-4
ASSLLLGTDTQY | TRBV7-2
ASSLRGGFSYEQY | TRBV27
ASRLPVGQGDNQPQH | TRBV6-2/TRBV6-3
SASRSSGKTYEQY | TRBV20-1
ASSLGDRGEKLF | TRBV7-9
ASSWGLAGVVEQF | TRBV5-1
ASSYSTHNEQF | TRBV7-2
ASSLGQYATNEKLF | TRBV5-1
ASNHRQQLTTDTQY | TRBV6-1
ASSPTAPGNTIY | TRBV18
SAHSGRGSYEQY | TRBV20-1
ASSSRTTDTGELF | TRBV4-2
SVLTSGMETQY | TRBV29-1
ASSLPWTGETGLAQTQY | TRBV11-1
ASSLRRASEQF | TRBV11-2
ASSPDPGGNQPQH | TRBV5-1
ASIRTGDGEQF | TRBV2
SVEGTSGYNEQF | TRBV29-1
ASSPGGLAN | TRBV28
ASLNLGDRDEQY | TRBV28
SARVSGQLYNEQF | TRBV20-1
ASSGHLLNEQF | TRBV28